A selection of T cell receptor beta chains follows, all from one sample in a study of read filtering for tumor transcriptome and immune sequencing. TCRdb re-derived calls from the reads in MiXCR, one entry per CDR3 protein. The profile covers tens of thousands of distinct CDR3 sequences, with less than 20% appearing a single time and over 35% taken by the ten largest. The sequenced sample consisted of a population of CD138-negative cells sorted from bone marrow. The receptors derive from a donor over 35 with multiple myeloma. Both conserved end residues are part of each CDR3.

j_call	v_call	cdr3_aa
TRBJ2-7	TRBV2	CASSLLTDLAQYF
TRBJ2-2	TRBV5-1	CASSSSTGNTGELFF
TRBJ2-2	TRBV29-1	CSASRWQGANSGELFF
TRBJ2-7	TRBV28	CASSLRPGRSYEQYF
TRBJ2-1	TRBV5-1	CASSLVTGDNEQFF
TRBJ2-3	TRBV20-1	CSARDPGLAGVFDTQYF
TRBJ2-5	TRBV19	CASSIAGGQETQYF
TRBJ1-2	TRBV18	CVSSPSGEGIYGYTF
TRBJ2-1	TRBV6-2/TRBV6-3	CASSYLNQDNEQFF
TRBJ2-3	TRBV12-3/TRBV12-4	CASSDTDTQYF
TRBJ2-5	TRBV10-3	CAISESLGAQETQYF
TRBJ2-1	TRBV6-5	CASSLLFETPNEQFF
TRBJ1-2	TRBV6-2/TRBV6-3	CASTQGGIGYTF
TRBJ2-1	TRBV9	CASSQEGQAVNEQFF
TRBJ2-1	TRBV3-1	CASRPGTEYNGQLF
TRBJ2-4	TRBV29-1	CSAELNTNIQYF
TRBJ2-1	TRBV20-1	CSASEASDPSYNEQFF
TRBJ2-1	TRBV9	CASSPAASGDNEQFF
TRBJ2-1	TRBV20-1	CSARGTSFGEQFF
TRBJ1-1	TRBV27	CASSRGQGALAEAFF
TRBJ1-1	TRBV6-5	CASSKTMNTEAFF
TRBJ2-1	TRBV4-1	CASSQDTSGFYNEQFF
TRBJ2-5	TRBV6-5	CASKPQGLETQYF
TRBJ2-7	TRBV19	CASTQTGDPTYEQYF
TRBJ2-5	TRBV12-3/TRBV12-4	CASSSSPAETQYF
TRBJ1-4	TRBV20-1	CSARDLQGTNEKLFF
TRBJ2-6	TRBV18	CASSLRTGAGANVLTF
TRBJ1-1	TRBV28	CASSLWDSMNTEAFF
TRBJ2-7	TRBV3-1	CASSQDEGLGLYEQYF
TRBJ1-2	TRBV6-1	CASSEGPGNYGYTF
TRBJ2-7	TRBV29-1	CSVKKASGSVQYF
TRBJ1-5	TRBV6-2/TRBV6-3	CASSYGTELRPQHF
TRBJ2-3	TRBV5-1	CASSLDGLNTDTQYF
TRBJ2-1	TRBV7-2	CASSLYPRTSGRWNEQFF
TRBJ2-5	TRBV5-5	CASSLEDRGPETQYF
TRBJ2-1	TRBV4-1	CASSQEQAVGEQFF
TRBJ2-4	TRBV5-1	CASSFRTPGQQYF
TRBJ1-1	TRBV6-6	CASSARWMNTEAFF
TRBJ2-7	TRBV29-1	CSVGQEIYEQYF
TRBJ2-7	TRBV12-3/TRBV12-4	CASSLGGGYEQYF
TRBJ1-4	TRBV20-1	CSARDRDWENEKLFF
TRBJ2-1	TRBV19	CASSITGGSDEQFF
TRBJ1-5	TRBV18	CASSPASNQPQHF